The 21 T cell receptor beta chains reported below all come from one sample, sequenced in a study of OX40 agonist ivuxolimab in advanced cancers. Profiled with immunoSEQ multiplex PCR; TCRdb holds only in-frame clones, not every one. The repertoire holds approximately 100,000 clones, roughly 88% seen once, with 3% to 4.5% in the top ten. The sequencing here drew on CD4+ or CD8+ T cells sorted from blood, taken in a trial of the OX40 agonist ivuxolimab. The source of these receptors is an adult with an advanced solid tumor such as melanoma, head and neck, liver or kidney cancer.

V and J are TRBV5-1 and TRBJ2-1; 7 nucleotides match TRBD1. Germline lookup yields CDR1 SGHRS and CDR2 YFSETQ. V gave up 4 bases and J gave up 0 bases; unmatched junction bases: 4. The CDR3 sequence is 15 residues long. The CDR3, as DNA: TGCGCCAGCAGCATAGGGGGCACCTCCTACAATGAGCAGTTCTTC. It codes for CASSIGGTSYNEQFF.

This chain joins TRBV10-1 and TRBJ2-3, with 10 positions matching TRBD2. Germline V gene data show CDR1 as WNHNN and CDR2 as SYGVQD (reference sequence). V dropped 5 bases and J dropped 6; count of bases not matched to a gene: 14. The CDR3 has 17 residues. The CDR3 sequence is CASSPSGSKIVVDTQYF. CDR3 nucleotides: TGCGCCAGCAGTCCTAGCGGGAGTAAAATTGTCGTCGATACGCAGTATTTT.

This clone was counted a single time. J is TRBJ2-2 and V is TRBV5-4, with D possibly being TRBD2 (6 bases). CDR1 and CDR2 from the germline V gene are SGHNT and YYREEE (reference sequence). The CDR3 has 15 residues. The V gene lost 0 bases and the J gene lost 6 bases, with 12 bases spanning the gap. CDR3 sequence reads: CASSLGAGTAGELFF. CDR3 nucleotides: TGTGCCAGCAGCTTGGGGGCGGGGACGGCCGGGGAGCTGTTTTTT.

The V call is TRBV2, the J call TRBJ2-7; D might be TRBD2 (5 bases). There are 14 residues in the CDR3. The germline V and J ends were trimmed by 8 bases and 0 bases, with 14 bases remaining between them. Germline assignment: CDR1 SNHLY and CDR2 FYNNEI. The CDR3 region is CASEHKRSSYEQYF. The CDR3, as DNA: TGTGCCAGCGAACATAAGCGGAGCTCCTACGAGCAGTACTTC.

This clone occurred once. This CDR3 is CASSPGTSVNEQFF. DNA of the CDR3: TGCGCCAGCAGCCCCGGGACTAGCGTGAATGAGCAGTTCTTC. The chain combines TRBV5-1 with TRBJ2-1, with TRBD2 matching over 10 bases. CDR3 length: 14 amino acids. V gave up 4 bases and J gave up 7 bases; unmatched junction bases: 5. In germline, CDR1 is SGHRS, CDR2 YFSETQ.

The gene calls are TRBV18 and TRBJ2-7, with 10 positions matching TRBD1. Germline V gene lookup returns CDR1 KGHSH and CDR2 LQKENI. CDR3 length: 16 amino acids. Trimming cost V 4 bases and J 6 bases; bases outside gene matches: 12. Here the CDR3 DNA reads TGTGCCAGCTCACATGGGTCCGGGACAGGGGATAGCGAGCAGTACTTC. Residues: CASSHGSGTGDSEQYF.

The rearrangement links TRBV27 to TRBJ2-1, with TRBD2 matching over 7 bases. The CDR3 length is 18 residues. With V trimmed by 0 bases and J by 6 bases, 14 bases remained unmatched. Looked up from germline, CDR1 is MNHEY and CDR2 is SMNVEV (reference sequence). CDR3 sequence reads: CASSLSPVAGVGFNEQFF. The CDR3 DNA is TGTGCCAGCAGTTTATCGCCAGTGGCGGGAGTAGGGTTCAATGAGCAGTTCTTC.

The genes are TRBV2 and TRBJ2-5, with 7 bases lining up with TRBD1. The junction had 9 bases not matched to a gene; V was cut back by 7 bases and J by 1 base. The CDR3 length is 15 residues. Germline V gene data show CDR1 as SNHLY and CDR2 as FYNNEI. The CDR3: CASKRDRPIQETQYF. The CDR3 bases are TGTGCCAGCAAACGGGACAGACCAATCCAAGAGACCCAGTACTTC.

In this sample, this clone turned up once. This chain joins TRBV9 and TRBJ2-1; tentatively, D is TRBD2 (5 bases). This CDR3 comprises 15 residues. The germline gives CDR1 SGDLS, CDR2 YYNGEE. The V end was cut by 0 bases, the J end by 1 base, with 8 bases between. CDR3 sequence: CASSVEGGSYNEQFF. CDR3 coding DNA: TGTGCCAGCAGCGTAGAGGGCGGGTCCTACAATGAGCAGTTCTTC.

This clone was seen only once. The rearrangement links TRBV5-1 to TRBJ1-2, with D tentatively TRBD1 (6 bases). With 6 bases removed from V and 7 bases from J, the gap between germline ends came to 19 bases. The length of the CDR3 is 14 residues. The germline CDR1 and CDR2 sequences are SGHRS and YFSETQ. The CDR3 DNA is TGCGCCAGCACCCCCCCGGGGGGGCAAGGTGGCTACACCTTC. It is translated as CASTPPGGQGGYTF. The complete variable domain, with remaining parts taken from reference TRBV5-1 and TRBJ1-2, reads KAGVTQTPRYLIKTRGQQVTLSCSPISGHRSVSWYQQTPGQGLQFLFEYFSETQRNKGNFPGRFSGRQFSNSRSEMNVSTLELGDSALYLCASTPPGGQGGYTFGSGTRLTVV.

The rearrangement uses TRBV6-6 and TRBJ2-7, with 8 bases aligning to TRBD1. Germline values: CDR1 MNHNY, CDR2 SVGAGI (reference sequence). The CDR3 extends over 14 amino acids. V trimming: 6 bases; J trimming: 7 bases; junction bases outside the gene matches: 11. CDR3 DNA: TGTGCCAGCAGCCCGCCGGACAGGGTCGGAGAGCAGTACTTC. Translation gives CASSPPDRVGEQYF.

V is TRBV5-6 and J is TRBJ2-5; 8 positions agree with TRBD1. This CDR3 is 16 amino acids long. Losses at the gene ends were 0 bases for V and 6 bases for J; bases not matched to a gene: 10. The germline gives CDR1 SGHDT, CDR2 YYEEEE. CDR3 loop: CASSLVGPDRVKTQYF. DNA for the CDR3: TGTGCCAGCAGCTTGGTAGGGCCGGACAGGGTGAAGACCCAGTACTTC.

This sequence joins TRBV9 and TRBJ1-3; D is undetermined. Per the germline V gene, CDR1 is SGDLS and CDR2 is YYNGEE. V was clipped by 0 bases and J by 0 bases, with 13 bases between them. This CDR3 spans 17 amino acids. Here the CDR3 DNA reads TGTGCCAGCAGCGTAGATCCCCACAGCCTCTCTGGAAACACCATATATTTT. Its translation: CASSVDPHSLSGNTIYF.

This rearrangement joins TRBV7-9 to TRBJ2-2; no definite D call. CDR3 length: 12 amino acids. Trimming took 5 bases from V and 3 from J, leaving 4 bases between them. The germline V gene has CDR1 SEHNR and CDR2 FQNEAQ (reference sequence). As DNA, the CDR3 is TGTGCCAGCAGCAGGGACACCGGGGAGCTGTTTTTT. Translation: CASSRDTGELFF. Full variable domain (missing parts from reference TRBV7-9 and TRBJ2-2): DTGVSQNPRHKITKRGQNVTFRCDPISEHNRLYWYRQTLGQGPEFLTYFQNEAQLEKSRLLSDRFSAERPKGSFSTLEIQRTEQGDSAMYLCASSRDTGELFFGEGSRLTVL.

CDR3 coding DNA: TGTGCCAGCAGCATACAGTTGGGAGGTTTTGAAAAACTGTTTTTT. It translates to CASSIQLGGFEKLFF. This chain links TRBV28 with TRBJ1-4; D remains unclear. Germline V gene sequence: CDR1 MDHEN, CDR2 SYDVKM. The CDR3 length is 15 residues. V shed 6 bases and J shed 7 bases, with 18 bases lying between them. Full variable domain (missing parts from reference TRBV28 and TRBJ1-4): DVKVTQSSRYLVKRTGEKVFLECVQDMDHENMFWYRQDPGLGLRLIYFSYDVKMKEKGDIPEGYSVSREKKERFSLILESASTNQTSMYLCASSIQLGGFEKLFFGSGTQLSVL.

CDR3 protein: CASSLAPDGELFF. The CDR3 DNA reads as TGTGCCAGCAGCTTAGCGCCGGACGGGGAGCTGTTTTTT. The chain has TRBV7-6 and TRBJ2-2; D remains unclear. This CDR3 is built from 13 residues. Trimming removed 0 bases at V and 7 bases at J, with 6 bases between. Germline lookup yields CDR1 SGHVS and CDR2 FNYEAQ.

The CDR3 region has the DNA TGTGCCAGCAGCTCGGCGAGAGAGGACAATGAGCAGTTCTTC. This gives the protein CASSSAREDNEQFF. The chain combines TRBV7-3 with TRBJ2-1; D is undetermined. V was pared by 4 bases and J by 5 bases, with 12 bases between. The CDR3 loop spans 14 amino acids. In germline, CDR1 is SGHTA, CDR2 FQGTGA.

The CDR3 DNA reads TGTGCCAGCAGCGTAGGATCTAGCGGGACCGTCACAGATACGCAGTATTTT. Its translation: CASSVGSSGTVTDTQYF. The V and J genes are TRBV9 and TRBJ2-3; TRBD2 matches 9 bases. The CDR3 runs to 17 residues. Germline V gene sequence: CDR1 SGDLS, CDR2 YYNGEE. V lost 0 bases to trimming and J lost 2 bases; unmatched junction nucleotides: 7.

The V call is TRBV9, the J call TRBJ2-3; tentatively, D is TRBD2 (5 bases). Trimming removed 0 bases at V and 0 bases at J, with 11 bases between. This CDR3 has 16 amino acids. The V gene's germline CDR1 is SGDLS and CDR2 YYNGEE. The CDR3 region has the DNA TGTGCCAGCAGCGTAGGACGCGGGCATAGCACAGATACGCAGTATTTT. Its protein is CASSVGRGHSTDTQYF.

The chain has TRBV28 and TRBJ2-7; 7 bases are shared with TRBD1. Germline V gives CDR1 MDHEN, CDR2 SYDVKM. V lost 5 bases, J lost 1 base, and 11 bases stayed unmatched. This CDR3 is 16 amino acids long. The CDR3 DNA follows: TGTGCCAGCAGTGCCAAACAGGGGCCCTTTTCCTACGAGCAGTACTTC. Protein sequence: CASSAKQGPFSYEQYF.

The rearrangement joins TRBV2 to TRBJ1-1, with TRBD1 matching over 8 bases. Trimming at V came to 8 bases and at J to 4 bases, leaving 6 bases not matched to a gene. The CDR3 has 13 amino acids. Germline V gene lookup returns CDR1 SNHLY and CDR2 FYNNEI. The CDR3 region has the DNA TGTGCCAGCGAGTGGACAGGGACCACTGAAGCTTTCTTT. Protein: CASEWTGTTEAFF.